This is a list of T cell receptor beta chains from one sample in a study of blood T cell repertoires in COVID-19. Only in-frame clones appear in the TCRdb table, and some are missing; sequencing was by immunoSEQ multiplex PCR. The sample lists about 230,000 clones, roughly 80% seen once, with roughly 7.9% in the top ten. The sample was peripheral blood. The receptors stem from a woman of 80 years or more with acute or convalescent COVID-19. The CDR3 runs from the conserved cysteine through the conserved F or W. The order of the fields is V gene, D gene, J gene, clone size, CDR3 protein, CDR3 DNA. D genes are given only for firm matches. Clone size is given for some rows only: seen once, a few or many times, or a class if the clone is expanded.

v_gene: TRBV19
d_gene: TRBD1
j_gene: TRBJ1-6
abundance: .
CDR3aa: CASKGTGEVNSPLHF
CDR3nt: TGTGCCAGTAAAGGGACAGGGGAAGTAAATTCACCCCTCCACTTT

v_gene: TRBV5-4
d_gene: TRBD2
j_gene: TRBJ2-3
abundance: .
CDR3aa: CASSPRLAGEGDTQYF
CDR3nt: TGTGCCAGCAGCCCAAGACTAGCGGGAGAGGGGGATACGCAGTATTTT

v_gene: TRBV6-1
d_gene: .
j_gene: TRBJ1-5
abundance: .
CDR3aa: CASSDRIRGRDNQPQHF
CDR3nt: TGTGCCAGCAGTGACCGAATCCGTGGGAGAGACAATCAGCCCCAGCATTTT

v_gene: TRBV9
d_gene: TRBD1
j_gene: TRBJ2-5
abundance: .
CDR3aa: CASSVEPTSTGDQETQYF
CDR3nt: TGTGCCAGCAGCGTCGAACCAACCTCCACAGGGGACCAAGAGACCCAGTACTTC

v_gene: TRBV7-9
d_gene: .
j_gene: TRBJ1-2
abundance: .
CDR3aa: CASSPPSRSTNGWDGYTF
CDR3nt: TGTGCCAGCAGCCCCCCCTCCAGGTCCACGAACGGCTGGGATGGCTACACCTTC

v_gene: TRBV27
d_gene: TRBD2
j_gene: TRBJ2-3
abundance: .
CDR3aa: CASSSLAGVADTQYF
CDR3nt: TGTGCCAGCAGTTCCCTAGCGGGGGTGGCAGATACGCAGTATTTT

v_gene: TRBV9
d_gene: TRBD2
j_gene: TRBJ2-7
abundance: .
CDR3aa: CASSVSWGGLAGREQYF
CDR3nt: TGTGCCAGCAGCGTAAGCTGGGGCGGACTAGCGGGACGAGAGCAGTACTTC

v_gene: TRBV20-1
d_gene: .
j_gene: TRBJ2-7
abundance: .
CDR3aa: CSAELEQYF
CDR3nt: TGCAGTGCAGAACTAGAGCAGTACTTC

v_gene: TRBV6-5
d_gene: TRBD1
j_gene: TRBJ2-1
abundance: few
CDR3aa: CASRVDRASYNEQFF
CDR3nt: TGTGCCAGCAGAGTCGACAGGGCCTCCTACAATGAGCAGTTCTTC

v_gene: TRBV30
d_gene: .
j_gene: TRBJ2-2
abundance: .
CDR3aa: CACNQRGWAGELFF
CDR3nt: TGTGCCTGTAATCAACGGGGTTGGGCCGGGGAGCTGTTTTTT

v_gene: TRBV5-5
d_gene: TRBD1
j_gene: TRBJ2-3
abundance: once
CDR3aa: CASSFSPDRGGDTQYF
CDR3nt: TGTGCCAGCAGCTTCTCTCCCGACAGGGGAGGAGATACGCAGTATTTT

v_gene: TRBV3-1/TRBV3-2
d_gene: .
j_gene: TRBJ2-3
abundance: .
CDR3aa: CASSQLFSEATQYF
CDR3nt: TGTGCCAGCAGCCAACTGTTCTCGGAGGCCACGCAGTATTTT

v_gene: TRBV7-9
d_gene: .
j_gene: TRBJ1-2
abundance: .
CDR3aa: CASDPPGGDYGYTF
CDR3nt: TGTGCCAGCGACCCCCCGGGGGGAGACTATGGCTACACCTTC

v_gene: TRBV11-2
d_gene: .
j_gene: TRBJ2-7
abundance: .
CDR3aa: CASSLGGTYEQYF
CDR3nt: TGTGCCAGCAGCTTAGGCGGGACCTACGAGCAGTACTTC

v_gene: TRBV12-5
d_gene: .
j_gene: TRBJ2-5
abundance: .
CDR3aa: CASGLDPEQETQYF
CDR3nt: TGTGCTAGTGGTTTGGACCCGGAGCAAGAGACCCAGTACTTC

v_gene: TRBV10-1
d_gene: TRBD2
j_gene: TRBJ2-1
abundance: once
CDR3aa: CASSEEGLVNYNEQFF
CDR3nt: TGCGCCAGCAGTGAAGAGGGACTAGTAAACTACAATGAGCAGTTCTTC

v_gene: TRBV10-3
d_gene: .
j_gene: TRBJ1-4
abundance: .
CDR3aa: CAISESQGEKLFF
CDR3nt: TGTGCCATCAGTGAGTCTCAGGGTGAAAAACTGTTTTTT

v_gene: TRBV3-1/TRBV3-2
d_gene: .
j_gene: TRBJ2-7
abundance: .
CDR3aa: CASSQDDRNEQYF
CDR3nt: TGTGCCAGCAGCCAAGATGACAGGAACGAGCAGTACTTC

v_gene: TRBV28
d_gene: .
j_gene: TRBJ2-2
abundance: .
CDR3aa: CASSLGIYTGELFF
CDR3nt: TGTGCCAGCAGTTTAGGCATATACACCGGGGAGCTGTTTTTT

v_gene: TRBV5-6
d_gene: TRBD1
j_gene: TRBJ1-2
abundance: few
CDR3aa: CASSQRVTGNNYGYTF
CDR3nt: TGTGCCAGCAGCCAAAGGGTGACAGGGAATAACTATGGCTACACCTTC

v_gene: TRBV18
d_gene: .
j_gene: TRBJ1-1
abundance: .
CDR3aa: CASSPDSPTEAFF
CDR3nt: TGTGCCAGCTCACCGGACAGCCCCACTGAAGCTTTCTTT

v_gene: TRBV5-1
d_gene: .
j_gene: TRBJ1-1
abundance: .
CDR3aa: CASSFLPNTEAFF
CDR3nt: TGCGCCAGCAGCTTTCTCCCGAACACTGAAGCTTTCTTT

v_gene: TRBV19
d_gene: TRBD1
j_gene: TRBJ1-5
abundance: once
CDR3aa: CASSETGENQPQHF
CDR3nt: TGTGCCAGTAGTGAAACAGGGGAAAACCAGCCCCAGCATTTT

v_gene: TRBV5-1
d_gene: TRBD2
j_gene: TRBJ2-3
abundance: once
CDR3aa: CASSSSSGGTDTQYF
CDR3nt: TGCGCCAGCAGCTCCTCGAGCGGGGGCACAGATACGCAGTATTTT

v_gene: TRBV19
d_gene: .
j_gene: TRBJ1-5
abundance: .
CDR3aa: CASSPGTLNQPQHF
CDR3nt: TGTGCCAGTAGTCCCGGGACACTAAATCAGCCCCAGCATTTT

v_gene: TRBV11-3
d_gene: .
j_gene: TRBJ2-3
abundance: once
CDR3aa: CASSLGGQVGSTDTQYF
CDR3nt: TGTGCCAGCAGCTTAGGGGGGCAGGTGGGGAGCACAGATACGCAGTATTTT

v_gene: TRBV25-1
d_gene: .
j_gene: TRBJ2-7
abundance: .
CDR3aa: CASSDAPLYYEQYF
CDR3nt: TGTGCCAGCAGTGACGCCCCGCTCTACTACGAGCAGTACTTC

v_gene: TRBV11-3
d_gene: TRBD2
j_gene: TRBJ2-2
abundance: .
CDR3aa: CASSSSGGSPGELFF
CDR3nt: TGTGCCAGCAGTTCCAGCGGGGGGTCCCCCGGGGAGCTGTTTTTT

v_gene: TRBV30
d_gene: .
j_gene: TRBJ2-5
abundance: .
CDR3aa: CAWKEGNQETQYF
CDR3nt: TGTGCCTGGAAGGAGGGGAACCAAGAGACCCAGTACTTC

v_gene: TRBV25-1
d_gene: .
j_gene: TRBJ2-5
abundance: .
CDR3aa: CASSEYQGPRETQYF
CDR3nt: TGTGCCAGCAGTGAATATCAGGGGCCCAGAGAGACCCAGTACTTC

v_gene: TRBV6-5
d_gene: .
j_gene: TRBJ1-6
abundance: few
CDR3aa: CASSYVGTNSPLHF
CDR3nt: TGTGCCAGCAGTTATGTTGGGACAAATTCACCCCTCCACTTT

v_gene: TRBV16
d_gene: .
j_gene: TRBJ1-5
abundance: .
CDR3aa: CASSQSYAGFSNQPQHF
CDR3nt: TGTGCCAGCAGCCAATCCTATGCAGGCTTTAGCAATCAGCCCCAGCATTTT

v_gene: TRBV29-1
d_gene: TRBD2
j_gene: TRBJ2-2
abundance: .
CDR3aa: CSAGISPDTRGDGELFF
CDR3nt: TGCAGCGCTGGGATCTCTCCGGACACCCGGGGGGACGGGGAGCTGTTTTTT

v_gene: TRBV28
d_gene: TRBD1
j_gene: TRBJ1-4
abundance: .
CDR3aa: CASSPDRVRGEKLFF
CDR3nt: TGTGCCAGCAGCCCAGACAGGGTCCGTGGTGAAAAACTGTTTTTT

v_gene: TRBV10-3
d_gene: .
j_gene: TRBJ2-1
abundance: .
CDR3aa: CAISELGTGGEQFF
CDR3nt: TGTGCCATCAGTGAGTTGGGCACTGGAGGTGAGCAGTTCTTC

v_gene: TRBV5-6
d_gene: .
j_gene: TRBJ1-1
abundance: .
CDR3aa: CASSRYGFQAFF
CDR3nt: TGTGCCAGCAGCCGCTACGGGTTTCAGGCTTTCTTT

v_gene: TRBV19
d_gene: .
j_gene: TRBJ1-1
abundance: .
CDR3aa: CASSILGGDTEAFF
CDR3nt: TGTGCCAGTAGTATCTTGGGAGGGGACACTGAAGCTTTCTTT

v_gene: TRBV5-1
d_gene: TRBD2
j_gene: TRBJ2-1
abundance: .
CDR3aa: CASSGGGPMSSYNEQFF
CDR3nt: TGCGCCAGCAGCGGGGGAGGGCCGATGAGCTCCTACAATGAGCAGTTCTTC

v_gene: TRBV7-9
d_gene: .
j_gene: TRBJ1-1
abundance: .
CDR3aa: CASSLRTANTEAFF
CDR3nt: TGTGCCAGCAGCTTGAGGACAGCGAACACTGAAGCTTTCTTT

v_gene: TRBV18
d_gene: .
j_gene: TRBJ1-6
abundance: .
CDR3aa: CASSPGQNSPLHF
CDR3nt: TGTGCCAGCTCACCAGGTCAGAATTCACCCCTCCACTTT

v_gene: TRBV5-6
d_gene: TRBD1
j_gene: TRBJ1-6
abundance: .
CDR3aa: CASTASPGTVSSPLHF
CDR3nt: TGTGCCAGCACCGCCTCGCCCGGGACAGTGTCTTCACCCCTCCACTTT

v_gene: TRBV20-1
d_gene: .
j_gene: TRBJ1-2
abundance: .
CDR3aa: CSASPGDGDYGYTF
CDR3nt: TGCAGTGCTAGTCCAGGGGATGGGGACTATGGCTACACCTTC

v_gene: TRBV4-1
d_gene: TRBD1
j_gene: TRBJ1-2
abundance: .
CDR3aa: CASSQGLTGNYGYTF
CDR3nt: TGCGCCAGCAGCCAGGGACTGACAGGGAACTATGGCTACACCTTC

v_gene: TRBV5-4
d_gene: TRBD1
j_gene: TRBJ1-4
abundance: .
CDR3aa: CASSTDRVEKLFF
CDR3nt: TGTGCCAGCAGCACCGACAGGGTAGAAAAACTGTTTTTT

v_gene: TRBV25-1
d_gene: TRBD2
j_gene: TRBJ2-3
abundance: .
CDR3aa: CASSTRTSGGTDTQYF
CDR3nt: TGTGCCAGCAGTACCCGGACTAGCGGGGGCACAGATACGCAGTATTTT

v_gene: TRBV6-6
d_gene: TRBD1
j_gene: TRBJ1-5
abundance: .
CDR3aa: CASRQDRGGEDQPQHF
CDR3nt: TGTGCCAGCAGACAGGACAGGGGGGGAGAGGATCAGCCCCAGCATTTT

v_gene: TRBV4-1
d_gene: .
j_gene: TRBJ1-5
abundance: .
CDR3aa: CASSQGGAASLNQPQHF
CDR3nt: TGCGCCAGCAGCCAAGGTGGGGCAGCCAGTCTGAATCAGCCCCAGCATTTT

v_gene: TRBV3-1/TRBV3-2
d_gene: .
j_gene: TRBJ1-1
abundance: few
CDR3aa: CASSQAWSRDTEAFF
CDR3nt: TGTGCCAGCAGCCAAGCATGGTCGCGGGACACTGAAGCTTTCTTT

v_gene: TRBV5-1
d_gene: TRBD2
j_gene: TRBJ2-2
abundance: few
CDR3aa: CASSLSGGSETGELFF
CDR3nt: TGCGCCAGCAGCTTGAGCGGCGGGAGTGAGACCGGGGAGCTGTTTTTT

v_gene: TRBV7-7
d_gene: .
j_gene: TRBJ2-2
abundance: .
CDR3aa: CASSSSSGTGELFF
CDR3nt: TGTGCCAGCAGCTCATCCTCGGGGACCGGGGAGCTGTTTTTT